The source of this TCR beta chain is a study of OX40 agonist ivuxolimab in advanced cancers. Germline V lookup: CDR1 MGHRA, CDR2 YSYEKL. CDR3 size: 14 residues. V was cut by 1 base and J by 0 bases, with 7 bases left in between. Using immunoSEQ multiplex PCR, the repertoire was profiled, and TCRdb retains in-frame clones only, with some absent. The sample consists of thousands of clones, roughly 90% of them appearing once. The sequence derives from an adult with an advanced solid tumor such as melanoma, head and neck, liver or kidney cancer. The genes are TRBV4-1 and TRBJ2-7; no firm D call. The material sequenced was CD4+ or CD8+ T cells sorted from blood, taken in a trial of the OX40 agonist ivuxolimab. This CDR3 reads CASSQASGSYEQYF. The CDR3 nucleotides read TGCGCCAGCAGCCAAGCTTCAGGCTCCTACGAGCAGTACTTC.